A selection of T cell receptor beta chains follows, all from one sample in a study of response to subunit inactivated influenza vaccine. TCRdb ran MiXCR on the RT-PCR reads and lists one entry per CDR3 protein. This table has under 500,000 distinct CDR3 sequences, over 9.5% appearing once. The source was PBMCs from blood, collected 45 days after vaccination. These receptors all come from a man aged 45 to 65 who received an inactivated influenza vaccine. CDR3s include the opening cysteine and the closing phenylalanine or tryptophan. D genes are given only for firm matches. The size field is filled for only some rows; it gives once, few, many or a size class.

d_gene: NA; j_gene: TRBJ2-2; v_gene: TRBV27; abundance: many; CDR3nt: TGTGCCAGCAGTTTATTACCAGGGTACACCGGGGAGCTGTTTTTT; CDR3aa: CASSLLPGYTGELFF
d_gene: NA; j_gene: TRBJ2-2; v_gene: TRBV5-5; abundance: many; CDR3nt: TGTGCCAGCAGCTTGGCTGTCACCGGGGAGCTGTTTTTT; CDR3aa: CASSLAVTGELFF
d_gene: TRBD1; j_gene: TRBJ1-6; v_gene: TRBV12-3/TRBV12-4; abundance: few; CDR3nt: TGTGCCAGCAGTTCCCGACAGGGGGGCAATTCACCCCTCCACTTT; CDR3aa: CASSSRQGGNSPLHF
d_gene: TRBD1; j_gene: TRBJ1-2; v_gene: TRBV20-1; abundance: few; CDR3nt: TGCAGTGCTACCGGGACAGGGTCCTATGGCTACACCTTC; CDR3aa: CSATGTGSYGYTF
d_gene: NA; j_gene: TRBJ2-3; v_gene: TRBV6-1; abundance: few; CDR3nt: TGTGCCAGCAGAACAGGGATTGGGACAGATACGCAGTATTTT; CDR3aa: CASRTGIGTDTQYF
d_gene: TRBD2; j_gene: TRBJ2-2; v_gene: TRBV5-1; abundance: NA; CDR3nt: TGCGCCAGCAGCTTGTTCTCGGGACTAGCGACTGGGGAGCTGTTTTTT; CDR3aa: CASSLFSGLATGELFF
d_gene: NA; j_gene: TRBJ2-7; v_gene: TRBV2; abundance: NA; CDR3nt: TGTGCCAGCAGTGAAATTCAGGGGCGAGGCGAGCAGTACTTC; CDR3aa: CASSEIQGRGEQYF
d_gene: NA; j_gene: TRBJ2-3; v_gene: TRBV5-1; abundance: many; CDR3nt: TGCGCCAGCAGCATGACTAGTGGCACAGATACGCAGTATTTT; CDR3aa: CASSMTSGTDTQYF
d_gene: TRBD2; j_gene: TRBJ2-2; v_gene: TRBV7-4; abundance: NA; CDR3nt: TGTGCCAGCAGCCCCCGACTAGCGAGCACCGGGGAGCTGTTTTTT; CDR3aa: CASSPRLASTGELFF
d_gene: NA; j_gene: TRBJ2-3; v_gene: TRBV5-1; abundance: many; CDR3nt: TGCGCCAGCAGCTTGGAAGTGGCCCGCACAGATACGCAGTATTTT; CDR3aa: CASSLEVARTDTQYF
d_gene: TRBD2; j_gene: TRBJ2-3; v_gene: TRBV7-2; abundance: few; CDR3nt: TGTGCCAGCAGCTTAATGAGCGGGGGCACAGATACGCAGTATTTT; CDR3aa: CASSLMSGGTDTQYF
d_gene: NA; j_gene: TRBJ2-2; v_gene: TRBV6-5; abundance: many; CDR3nt: TGTGCCAGCAGTTACTCGAGAACTACCACCGGGGAGCTGTTTTTT; CDR3aa: CASSYSRTTTGELFF
d_gene: NA; j_gene: TRBJ2-3; v_gene: TRBV7-8; abundance: NA; CDR3nt: TGTGCCAGCAGCTTAGTACACTTTGGGAGCACAGATACGCAGTATTTT; CDR3aa: CASSLVHFGSTDTQYF
d_gene: TRBD2; j_gene: TRBJ2-3; v_gene: TRBV28; abundance: NA; CDR3nt: TGTGCCAGCATCCTAGCGGGCCACGTCGGAGATACGCAGTATTTT; CDR3aa: CASILAGHVGDTQYF
d_gene: TRBD1; j_gene: TRBJ2-1; v_gene: TRBV11-2; abundance: NA; CDR3nt: TGTGCCAGCAGCGTACAGGGGGCCGACGATGAGCAGTTCTTC; CDR3aa: CASSVQGADDEQFF
d_gene: NA; j_gene: TRBJ1-2; v_gene: TRBV28; abundance: NA; CDR3nt: TGTGCCAGCAGTCCAACAGTGGCTGATGGCTACACCTTC; CDR3aa: CASSPTVADGYTF
d_gene: NA; j_gene: TRBJ2-1; v_gene: TRBV4-1; abundance: NA; CDR3nt: TGCGCCAGCAGCCAAGTAGCCGCACCTACCTACAATGAGCAGTTCTTC; CDR3aa: CASSQVAAPTYNEQFF
d_gene: TRBD1; j_gene: TRBJ1-2; v_gene: TRBV28; abundance: few; CDR3nt: TGTGCCAGCAGTAGACAGGGGAGGGGCTATGGCTACACCTTC; CDR3aa: CASSRQGRGYGYTF
d_gene: NA; j_gene: TRBJ2-7; v_gene: TRBV4-1; abundance: few; CDR3nt: TGCGCCAGCAGCCAAGATAGTGGGTCAGGATGGGAGCAGTACTTC; CDR3aa: CASSQDSGSGWEQYF
d_gene: NA; j_gene: TRBJ2-5; v_gene: TRBV2; abundance: NA; CDR3nt: TGTGCCAGCAGACGACTCAGCCAAGAGACCCAGTACTTC; CDR3aa: CASRRLSQETQYF
d_gene: NA; j_gene: TRBJ1-6; v_gene: TRBV28; abundance: few; CDR3nt: TGTGCCAGCAGTTTAAATCAGGGGATCAATTCACCCCTCCACTTT; CDR3aa: CASSLNQGINSPLHF
d_gene: NA; j_gene: TRBJ2-1; v_gene: TRBV6-2/TRBV6-3; abundance: NA; CDR3nt: TGTGCCAGCAGTCCTCGTGGACAATACAATGAGCAGTTCTTC; CDR3aa: CASSPRGQYNEQFF
d_gene: TRBD1; j_gene: TRBJ2-4; v_gene: TRBV15; abundance: many; CDR3nt: TGTGCCACCAGCAGAGATCGGGACAGCTACGCCAAAAACATTCAGTACTTC; CDR3aa: CATSRDRDSYAKNIQYF
d_gene: TRBD2; j_gene: TRBJ2-3; v_gene: TRBV10-3; abundance: NA; CDR3nt: TGTGCCGCCCGGACTAGCGGGGGACACACAGATACGCAGTATTTT; CDR3aa: CAARTSGGHTDTQYF
d_gene: NA; j_gene: TRBJ1-1; v_gene: TRBV29-1; abundance: many; CDR3nt: TGCAGCGTTAGCCAGTTGAACACTGAAGCTTTCTTT; CDR3aa: CSVSQLNTEAFF
d_gene: NA; j_gene: TRBJ2-2; v_gene: TRBV7-6; abundance: few; CDR3nt: TGTGCCAGCAGCCCCCTTTCGGCAGAGATCGGGGAGCTGTTTTTT; CDR3aa: CASSPLSAEIGELFF
d_gene: NA; j_gene: TRBJ1-6; v_gene: TRBV7-9; abundance: few; CDR3nt: TGTGCCAGCAGCTTAATGGGGGGCTCCTATAATTCACCCCTCCACTTT; CDR3aa: CASSLMGGSYNSPLHF
d_gene: TRBD1; j_gene: TRBJ2-2; v_gene: TRBV9; abundance: NA; CDR3nt: TGTGCCAGCAGCGGACAGGGGGCGGTTAGCCACCTGACCGGGGAGCTGTTTTTT; CDR3aa: CASSGQGAVSHLTGELFF
d_gene: NA; j_gene: TRBJ2-3; v_gene: TRBV20-1; abundance: NA; CDR3nt: TGCAGTGCTAGAGCCCCAGCAGATACGCAGTATTTT; CDR3aa: CSARAPADTQYF
d_gene: TRBD1; j_gene: TRBJ1-5; v_gene: TRBV12-3/TRBV12-4; abundance: many; CDR3nt: TGTGCCAGCAGCCCCGACAGGGATCAGCCCCAGCATTTT; CDR3aa: CASSPDRDQPQHF
d_gene: TRBD1; j_gene: TRBJ1-2; v_gene: TRBV2; abundance: NA; CDR3nt: TGTGCCAGCCAGGGACAGAACTATGGCTACACCTTC; CDR3aa: CASQGQNYGYTF